These 6 T cell receptor beta chains were all obtained from the same sample, sequenced in a study of blood T cells in healthy people across ages. With a J-beta primer mix and a sample-barcoded 5' primer, a second PCR ran about 7 to 12 cycles. MiXCR was run by TCRdb on the 5' RACE reads, yielding one entry per CDR3 protein. The sample holds fewer than 950,000 distinct CDR3 sequences, roughly 50% seen once. The sample comprised blood. These TCRs come from a man older than 75 in good health.

The chain couples TRBV3-1 to TRBJ2-7; D not certain. The DNA matches TRBJ2-5 better at its end, which makes the J call doubtful. Germline V CDR1 and CDR2: LGHDT, YNNKEL (reference sequence). The CDR3 is 14 amino acids. The CDR3 loop is CASSQEGLTETQYF. CDR3 coding DNA: TGTGCCAGCAGCCAAGAGGGCTTGACGGAGACCCAGTACTTC.

CDR3: CASSLGGTGLGNQPQHF. For the CDR3, the DNA is TGTGCCAGCAGCTTAGGGGGCACGGGGTTGGGGAATCAGCCCCAGCATTTT. The gene calls are TRBV7-9 and TRBJ1-5, with D maybe TRBD1 (5 bases). This CDR3 is 17 amino acids long. CDR1 and CDR2 from the germline V gene are SEHNR and FQNEAQ (reference sequence). Trimming removed 1 base at V and 4 bases at J, with 17 bases between.

The V and J genes are TRBV5-8 and TRBJ2-7, with D possibly matching TRBD2 (6 bases). V was pared by 6 bases and J by 3 bases, with 10 bases between. Germline lookup yields CDR1 SGHTS and CDR2 YDEGEE. The CDR3 is made up of 12 amino acids. CDR3 in DNA: TGTGCCAGCAACTCGCGGGGCTACGAGCAGTACTTC. It yields the protein CASNSRGYEQYF.

The chain is built from TRBV5-1 and TRBJ2-1, with 10 bases identical to TRBD2. CDR3 size: 17 residues. With V trimmed by 4 bases and J by 2 bases, 9 bases remained unmatched. Germline V CDR1 and CDR2: SGHRS, YFSETQ. CDR3 region: CASSPGWLAGAYNEQFF. CDR3 bases: TGCGCCAGCAGCCCAGGGTGGCTAGCGGGAGCCTACAATGAGCAGTTCTTC.

This clonotype occurred a few times. CDR3 in amino acids: CSGVAGDTIYF. CDR3 coding DNA: TGCAGCGGTGTGGCGGGGGACACCATATATTTT. The chain joins TRBV29-1 to TRBJ1-3, with D maybe TRBD1 (5 bases). The CDR3 contains 11 residues. V was clipped by 7 bases and J by 8 bases, with 12 bases between them. Germline V gives CDR1 SQVTM, CDR2 ANQGSEA.

To note about this clonotype: An end of the junction does not agree with germline; a read error may underlie this. The V call is TRBV2, the J call TRBJ2-6, with D perhaps matching TRBD1 (5 bases). Per germline, CDR1 SNHLY and CDR2 FYNNEI. CDR3 size: 14 residues. CDR3 region: CASARASGANILTF. The CDR3 DNA sequence: TGTGCCAGCGCGCGTGCCTCTGGGGCCAACATCCTGACTTTC.